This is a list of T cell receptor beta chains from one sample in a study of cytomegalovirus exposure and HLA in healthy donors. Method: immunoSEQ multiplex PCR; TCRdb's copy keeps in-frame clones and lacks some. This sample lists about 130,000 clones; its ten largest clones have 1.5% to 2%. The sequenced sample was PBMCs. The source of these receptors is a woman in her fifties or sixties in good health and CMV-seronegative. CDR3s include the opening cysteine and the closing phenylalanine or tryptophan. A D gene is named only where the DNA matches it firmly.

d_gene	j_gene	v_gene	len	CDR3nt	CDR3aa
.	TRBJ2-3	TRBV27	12	TGTGCCAGCAGGAAACTGGCAGATACGCAGTATTTT	CASRKLADTQYF
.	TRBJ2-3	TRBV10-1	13	TGCGCCAGCAGTTACATGGGCACAGATACGCAGTATTTT	CASSYMGTDTQYF
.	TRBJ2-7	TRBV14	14	TGTGCCAGCAGCCAAGATTCAGGTCGCTACGAGCAGTACTTC	CASSQDSGRYEQYF
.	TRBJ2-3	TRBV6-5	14	TGTGCCAGCAGTTACTCCTACGGGACAGATACGCAGTATTTT	CASSYSYGTDTQYF
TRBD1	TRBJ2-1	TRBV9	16	TGTGCCAGCAGAGGGACAGGTGGGGCGGATGACAATGAGCAGTTCTTC	CASRGTGGADDNEQFF
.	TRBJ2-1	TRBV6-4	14	TGTGCCAGCAGTGAGCGGGGCCTGGGGAATGAGCAGTTCTTC	CASSERGLGNEQFF
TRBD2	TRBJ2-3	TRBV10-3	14	TGTGCCACCCTAGCGGGAGGGTACACAGATACGCAGTATTTT	CATLAGGYTDTQYF
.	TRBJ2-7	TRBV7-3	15	TGTGCCAGCAGCTTAATGCACGGGGAGGTCTACGAGCAGTACTTC	CASSLMHGEVYEQYF
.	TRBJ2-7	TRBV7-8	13	TGTGCCAGCAGCCTCAGGGCCTACTACGAGCAGTACTTC	CASSLRAYYEQYF
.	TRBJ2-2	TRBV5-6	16	TGTGCCAGCAGCCCTGGGTACGGGGATTCCGCCGGGGAGCTGTTTTTT	CASSPGYGDSAGELFF
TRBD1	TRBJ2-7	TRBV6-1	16	TGTGCCAGCAGCGAAACCGGGACAGGGTTACCCTACGAGCAGTACTTC	CASSETGTGLPYEQYF
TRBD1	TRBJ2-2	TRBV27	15	TGTGCCAGCAGTTTTTGGACAGGGAGGACCGGGGAGCTGTTTTTT	CASSFWTGRTGELFF
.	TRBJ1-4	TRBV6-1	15	TGTGCCGGCACGGAGGACGGGGTCGGGAATGAAAAACTGTTTTTT	CAGTEDGVGNEKLFF
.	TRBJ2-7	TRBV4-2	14	TGTGCCAGCAGCCAAGAACCTAGTTTGGACGAGCAGTACTTC	CASSQEPSLDEQYF